These 9 T cell receptor beta chains came from one sample sequenced in a study of T cell repertoires in cytomegalovirus infection. Each CDR3 protein is one row after TCRdb ran MiXCR on the reads. This table holds approximately 350,000 distinct CDR3 sequences, around a third found once. These receptors have no identified antigens. This specimen was cultured PBMCs, taken from culture after CMV antigen stimulation. The receptors here all came from a human donor in good health (CMV status not recorded). Some clones in this sample may be carry-over from other donors' samples.

This clonotype turned up a few times. The V call is TRBV6-2 or TRBV6-3, the J call TRBJ2-5, with D perhaps assigned TRBD1 or TRBD2 (5 bases each). The germline gives CDR1 MNHEY, CDR2 SVGEGT. The V end lost 6 bases, the J end lost 1 base, and 12 bases lay between the germline ends. The CDR3 covers 14 residues. The DNA for the CDR3 is TGTGCCAGCAGGGGACGGGCTATCCAAGAGACCCAGTACTTC. Amino acid sequence: CASRGRAIQETQYF.

Only a few counts were recorded for this clonotype. The chain is built from TRBV7-2 and TRBJ2-5; 10 bases are a match to TRBD1. The CDR3 is 16 amino acids. Germline V gene data show CDR1 as SGHTA and CDR2 as FQGNSA. V was clipped by 1 base and J by 2 bases; unmatched bases: 4. For the CDR3, the DNA is TGTGCCAGCAGCTTAGGGGGACAGGGGAGTCAAGAGACCCAGTACTTC. This encodes CASSLGGQGSQETQYF.

The table lists this clonotype with a few counts. The chain employs TRBV27 and TRBJ2-1; D possibly corresponds to TRBD2 (5 bases). The germline V gene has CDR1 MNHEY and CDR2 SMNVEV (reference sequence). CDR3 length: 15 amino acids. Trimming took off 1 base at V and 7 bases at J, with 14 bases between the two ends. CDR3 protein: CASSLLAQIANEQFF. The CDR3 nucleotides read TGTGCCAGCAGTTTATTGGCCCAGATAGCGAATGAGCAGTTCTTC.

This clonotype was observed once. This chain links TRBV6-2 or TRBV6-3 with TRBJ2-5, with D perhaps TRBD2 (6 bases). The CDR3 extends over 15 amino acids. Trimming took 6 bases from V and 6 from J, leaving 20 bases between them. The germline V gene has CDR1 MNHEY and CDR2 SVGEGT. The CDR3: CASRITGTGGKTQYF. Written as DNA, the CDR3 is TGTGCCAGCAGGATAACCGGGACGGGCGGGAAGACCCAGTACTTC.

A few counts support this clonotype. The V call is TRBV24-1, the J call TRBJ2-1, with 8 bases fitting TRBD2. The length of the CDR3 is 15 residues. Trimming removed 6 bases from V and 7 bases from J; junction bases left unmatched: 10. Per germline, CDR1 KGHDR and CDR2 SFDVKD. The CDR3 DNA is TGTGCCACCAGTCGACGGGGGGGAGTATGGAATGAGCAGTTCTTC. Its translation: CATSRRGGVWNEQFF.

Only a few counts were recorded for this clonotype. The V call is TRBV6-5, the J call TRBJ2-1; D possibly uses TRBD1 or TRBD2 (5 bases each). The CDR3 runs to 15 residues. Trimming left V 6 bases short and J 7 bases short, with 19 bases between. The germline V gene has CDR1 MNHEY and CDR2 SVGAGI. The CDR3 here is CASRSNPGRTNEQFF. The DNA of the CDR3 is TGTGCCAGCAGATCCAACCCGGGACGGACAAATGAGCAGTTCTTC.

The CDR3 bases are TGTGCCAGCAGCCTTACATGGCAGGAGCAGTACTTC. Translation gives CASSLTWQEQYF. The rearrangement links TRBV7-2 to TRBJ2-7; D not certain. Trimming left V 5 bases short and J 7 bases short, with 12 bases between. Germline-derived CDR1 and CDR2 are SGHTA and FQGNSA. This CDR3 contains 12 residues.

The J gene is TRBJ1-2, the V gene TRBV7-9; a weak D match, TRBD1 (6 bases). V lost 5 bases and J 3 bases, leaving 16 bases between the germline ends. The germline V gene encodes CDR1 SEHNR and CDR2 FQNEAQ (reference sequence). The CDR3 extends over 15 amino acids. In DNA, the CDR3 is TGTGCCAGCAGCCAGGATAGTCCAGGGGACTATGGCTACACCTTC. Protein product: CASSQDSPGDYGYTF.

The gene calls are TRBV7-9 and TRBJ1-1; D gene uncertain. CDR3 length equals 14 residues. Trimming left V 3 bases short and J 0 bases short, with 8 bases between. Germline CDR1 SEHNR, CDR2 FQNEAQ (reference sequence). DNA for the CDR3: TGTGCCAGCAGCTTTGAGAGTATGAACACTGAAGCTTTCTTT. Translated: CASSFESMNTEAFF.